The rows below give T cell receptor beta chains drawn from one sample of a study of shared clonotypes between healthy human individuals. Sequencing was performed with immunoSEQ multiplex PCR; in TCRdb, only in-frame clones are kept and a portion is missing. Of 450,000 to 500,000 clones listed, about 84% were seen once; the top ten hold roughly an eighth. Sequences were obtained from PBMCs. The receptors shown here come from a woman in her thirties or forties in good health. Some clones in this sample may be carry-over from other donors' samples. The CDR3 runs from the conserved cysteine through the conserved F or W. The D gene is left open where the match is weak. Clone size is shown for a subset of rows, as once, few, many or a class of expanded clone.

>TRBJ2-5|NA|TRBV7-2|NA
CASSLGVETQYF
TGTGCCAGCAGCTTAGGTGTCGAGACCCAGTACTTC
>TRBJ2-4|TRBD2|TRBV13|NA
CASSPGLAGANIQYF
TGTGCCAGCAGCCCCGGACTAGCGGGAGCAAACATTCAGTACTTC
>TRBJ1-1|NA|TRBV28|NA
CASSFLGRYTEAFF
TGTGCCAGCAGTTTCTTAGGACGGTACACTGAAGCTTTCTTT
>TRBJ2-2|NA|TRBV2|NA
CASSPFPGGGTGELFF
TGTGCCAGCAGCCCTTTCCCCGGGGGTGGCACCGGGGAGCTGTTTTTT
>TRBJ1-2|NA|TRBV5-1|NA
CASSLVGEINYGYTF
TGCGCCAGCAGCTTGGTTGGCGAAATTAACTATGGCTACACCTTC
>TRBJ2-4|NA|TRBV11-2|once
CASSLVGAPKNIQYF
TGTGCCAGCAGCTTAGTAGGGGCCCCCAAAAACATTCAGTACTTC
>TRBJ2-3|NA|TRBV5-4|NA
CASSFDGIPGSTDTQYF
TGTGCCAGCAGCTTTGACGGGATCCCAGGGAGCACAGATACGCAGTATTTT
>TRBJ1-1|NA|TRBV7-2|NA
CASSLPKLNTEAFF
TGTGCTAGCAGCTTACCCAAGCTTAACACTGAAGCTTTCTTT
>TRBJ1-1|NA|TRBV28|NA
CASSLTGNTEAFF
TGTGCCAGCAGTTTAACAGGGAACACTGAAGCTTTCTTT
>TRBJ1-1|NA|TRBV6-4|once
CASSVEISDTEAFF
TGTGCCAGCAGTGTCGAGATCTCGGACACTGAAGCTTTCTTT
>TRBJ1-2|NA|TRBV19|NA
CASTQNRATNGVYGYTF
TGTGCCAGTACCCAGAACCGGGCCACCAACGGGGTCTATGGCTACACCTTC
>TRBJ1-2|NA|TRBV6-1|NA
CASSEPNSRASYGYTF
TGTGCCAGCAGTGAACCCAACTCCAGGGCAAGCTATGGCTACACCTTC
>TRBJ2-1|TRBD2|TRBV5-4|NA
CASSLGLAGERDEQFF
TGTGCCAGCAGCTTGGGGCTAGCGGGAGAGAGGGATGAGCAGTTCTTC
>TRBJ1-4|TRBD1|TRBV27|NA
CASSDTPILGQVFGGIEKLFF
TGTGCCAGCAGTGACACGCCTATTCTAGGACAGGTTTTTGGAGGGATTGAAAAACTGTTTTTT
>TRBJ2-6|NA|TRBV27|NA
CASSFRGVDTYSGANVLTF
TGTGCCAGCAGTTTTCGAGGGGTGGACACCTACTCTGGGGCCAACGTCCTGACTTTC
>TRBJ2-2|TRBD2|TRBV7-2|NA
CASSITSGVNTGELFF
TGTGCCAGCAGCATCACTAGCGGGGTGAACACCGGGGAGCTGTTTTTT
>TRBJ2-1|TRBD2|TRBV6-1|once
CASSETVSGGDEQFF
TGTGCCAGCAGTGAAACCGTGTCGGGAGGCGATGAGCAGTTCTTC
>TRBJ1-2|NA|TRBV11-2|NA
CASSPRTGVQYGYTF
TGTGCCAGCAGCCCTAGAACAGGAGTTCAGTATGGCTACACCTTC
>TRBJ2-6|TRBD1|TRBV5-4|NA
CASSPGQPSSGANVLTF
TGTGCCAGCAGCCCGGGACAGCCTAGCTCTGGGGCCAACGTCCTGACTTTC
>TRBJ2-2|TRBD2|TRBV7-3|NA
CASSAGLAMGELFF
TGTGCCAGCAGCGCGGGACTAGCGATGGGGGAGCTGTTTTTT
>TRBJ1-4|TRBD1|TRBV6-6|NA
CASSQGQFEKLFF
TGTGCCAGCAGTCAGGGACAGTTTGAAAAACTGTTTTTT
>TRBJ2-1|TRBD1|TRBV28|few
CASSALGTAIYNEQFF
TGTGCCAGCAGTGCTCTAGGGACAGCCATCTACAATGAGCAGTTCTTC
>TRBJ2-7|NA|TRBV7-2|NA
CASSLVGGRYEQYF
TGTGCCAGCAGCTTAGTAGGGGGACGGTACGAGCAGTACTTC
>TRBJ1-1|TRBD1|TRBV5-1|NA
CASSLDGQGNTEAFF
TGCGCCAGCAGCTTGGACGGACAGGGTAACACTGAAGCTTTCTTT
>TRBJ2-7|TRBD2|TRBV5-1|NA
CASFLGPSGRQYEQYF
TGCGCCAGCTTTTTGGGTCCTAGCGGGAGACAGTACGAGCAGTACTTC
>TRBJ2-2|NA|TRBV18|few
CASSPQEISNTGELFF
TGTGCCAGCTCACCACAAGAAATCTCGAACACCGGGGAGCTGTTTTTT
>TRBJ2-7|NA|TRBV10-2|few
CASRDNSYEQYF
TGCGCCAGCAGGGACAACTCCTACGAGCAGTACTTC
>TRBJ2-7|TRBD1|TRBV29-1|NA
CSVGDRDSEQYF
TGCAGCGTTGGGGACAGGGATTCCGAGCAGTACTTC
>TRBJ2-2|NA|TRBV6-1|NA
CASSGWDLPTGGELFF
TGTGCCAGCAGTGGGTGGGACTTACCCACGGGCGGGGAGCTGTTTTTT
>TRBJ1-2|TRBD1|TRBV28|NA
CASSTRQGLAGYTF
TGTGCCAGCAGTACCAGACAGGGACTCGCTGGCTACACCTTC
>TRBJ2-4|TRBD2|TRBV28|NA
CASSPHSGRGNIQYF
TGTGCCAGCAGTCCTCATAGCGGGAGAGGAAACATTCAGTACTTC
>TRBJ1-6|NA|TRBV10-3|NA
CAISESVGPLHF
TGTGCCATCAGTGAGTCGGTGGGACCCCTCCACTTT
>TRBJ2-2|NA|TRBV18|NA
CASSPVRDISTNTGELFF
TGTGCCAGCTCACCCGTCCGGGACATCTCGACGAACACCGGGGAGCTGTTTTTT
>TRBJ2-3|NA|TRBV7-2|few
CASSLPTRSPDTQYF
TGTGCCAGCAGCTTGCCTACCCGGAGTCCAGATACGCAGTATTTT
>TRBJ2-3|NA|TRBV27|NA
CASRLVWGRTDTQYF
TGTGCCAGCCGATTAGTTTGGGGACGGACAGATACGCAGTATTTT
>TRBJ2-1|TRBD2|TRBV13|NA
CASSLPGLAFHNEQFF
TGTGCCAGCAGCTTACCGGGACTAGCGTTCCACAATGAGCAGTTCTTC
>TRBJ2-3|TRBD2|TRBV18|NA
CASSLTSGTTDTQYF
TGTGCCAGCTCACTGACTAGCGGGACCACAGATACGCAGTATTTT
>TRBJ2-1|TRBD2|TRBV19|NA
CASSPMTSGPRDEQFF
TGTGCCAGTAGTCCCATGACTAGCGGGCCTAGGGATGAGCAGTTCTTC
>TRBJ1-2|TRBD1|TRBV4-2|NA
CASSPYIGQGDGYTF
TGTGCCAGCAGCCCATACATTGGCCAGGGGGATGGCTACACCTTC
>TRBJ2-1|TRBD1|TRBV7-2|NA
CASSFAPYRDRGNNEQFF
TGTGCCAGCAGCTTCGCCCCTTACCGGGACAGGGGCAACAATGAGCAGTTCTTC
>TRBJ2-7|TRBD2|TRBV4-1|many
CASSLGLAGGYEQYF
TGCGCCAGCAGCCTGGGACTAGCGGGAGGGTACGAGCAGTACTTC
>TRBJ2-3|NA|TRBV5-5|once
CASSLDLSHTSDTQYF
TGTGCCAGCAGCTTGGACCTTTCCCATACATCTGATACGCAGTATTTT
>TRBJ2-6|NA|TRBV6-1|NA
CASSDLSGANVLTF
TGTGCCAGCAGTGACCTCTCTGGGGCCAACGTCCTGACTTTC
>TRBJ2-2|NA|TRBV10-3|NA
CAISDPRKWGNTGELFF
TGTGCCATCAGTGATCCCCGTAAATGGGGAAACACCGGGGAGCTGTTTTTT
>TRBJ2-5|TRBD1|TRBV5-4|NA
CASSSGTDLQETQYF
TGTGCCAGCAGCTCAGGGACAGACCTCCAAGAGACCCAGTACTTC
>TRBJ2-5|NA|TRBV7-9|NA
CASTLGNQETQYF
TGTGCCAGCACCTTGGGTAACCAAGAGACCCAGTACTTC
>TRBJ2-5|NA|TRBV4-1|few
CASSQEVPRNQETQYF
TGCGCCAGCAGCCAAGAAGTTCCGCGGAACCAAGAGACCCAGTACTTC
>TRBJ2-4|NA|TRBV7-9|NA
CASSLSGIGRESQNIQYF
TGTGCCAGCAGCTTATCTGGTATAGGGCGGGAATCCCAAAACATTCAGTACTTC
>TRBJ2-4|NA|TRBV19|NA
CASSPAGSIAKNIQYF
TGTGCCAGTAGTCCGGCGGGGTCGATAGCCAAAAACATTCAGTACTTC
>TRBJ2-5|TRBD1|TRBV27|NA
CASILRQGPRWEQYF
TGTGCCAGCATCCTCCGACAGGGGCCTCGTTGGGAGCAGTACTTC
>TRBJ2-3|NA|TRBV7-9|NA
CASSPSTDTQYF
TGTGCCAGCAGCCCAAGCACAGATACGCAGTATTTT
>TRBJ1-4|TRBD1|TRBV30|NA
CAWSNRGHEKLFF
TGTGCCTGGAGTAACAGGGGTCATGAAAAACTGTTTTTT
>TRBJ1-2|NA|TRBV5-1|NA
CASSLNQNGYTF
TGCGCCAGCAGCTTAAACCAGAATGGCTACACCTTC
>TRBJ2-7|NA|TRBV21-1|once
CASSKRVPTGGTYEQYF
TGTGCCAGCAGCAAAAGGGTCCCTACAGGGGGGACCTACGAGCAGTACTTC
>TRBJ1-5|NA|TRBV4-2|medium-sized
CASSQEFWGNQPQHF
TGTGCCAGCAGCCAAGAGTTTTGGGGCAATCAGCCCCAGCATTTT
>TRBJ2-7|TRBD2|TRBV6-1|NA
CASSEAEREWSEQYF
TGTGCCAGCAGTGAAGCGGAGCGGGAGTGGTCCGAGCAGTACTTC
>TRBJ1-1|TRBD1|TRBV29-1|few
CSVQGQPNTEAFF
TGCAGCGTTCAGGGACAGCCGAACACTGAAGCTTTCTTT
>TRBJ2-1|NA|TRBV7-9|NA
CASSDRPYNEQFF
TGTGCCAGCAGTGACAGGCCCTACAATGAGCAGTTCTTC
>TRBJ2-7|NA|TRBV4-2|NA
CASSQEGGLGREQYF
TGTGCCAGCAGCCAAGAAGGGGGGCTCGGTCGCGAGCAGTACTTC
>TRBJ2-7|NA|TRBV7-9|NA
CASSHGQTYEQYF
TGTGCCAGCAGCCACGGACAGACCTACGAGCAGTACTTC